This record concerns one T cell receptor (beta chain) sequence. Its matching antigen is unknown. The data were taken from a study of CD8 T cells in ankylosing spondylitis. The study, taken as a whole, reports: Fewer than ten highly homologous variants made up a TCR beta motif that seemed to typify ankylosing spondylitis blood.

Using its own MiXCR run on the 5' RACE reads, TCRdb lists one record per CDR3 protein. The sample gives more than 400,000 distinct CDR3 sequences, roughly 5.2% of which show up once; roughly 3.2% is in the top ten. CDR1 is SQVTM and CDR2 is ANQGSEA in the germline V gene. The CDR3 extends over 13 amino acids. V lost 8 bases, J lost 2 bases, and 15 bases lay in between. This rearrangement joins TRBV29-1 to TRBJ1-2, with D perhaps TRBD1 (6 bases). This TCR came from a male donor with ankylosing spondylitis. The sequenced material came from blood, either unsorted or a sorted T cell fraction (not recorded which). CDR3 loop: CSSQGQLNYGYTF. In nucleotides, the CDR3 is TGCAGCTCTCAGGGACAACTAAACTATGGCTACACCTTC.